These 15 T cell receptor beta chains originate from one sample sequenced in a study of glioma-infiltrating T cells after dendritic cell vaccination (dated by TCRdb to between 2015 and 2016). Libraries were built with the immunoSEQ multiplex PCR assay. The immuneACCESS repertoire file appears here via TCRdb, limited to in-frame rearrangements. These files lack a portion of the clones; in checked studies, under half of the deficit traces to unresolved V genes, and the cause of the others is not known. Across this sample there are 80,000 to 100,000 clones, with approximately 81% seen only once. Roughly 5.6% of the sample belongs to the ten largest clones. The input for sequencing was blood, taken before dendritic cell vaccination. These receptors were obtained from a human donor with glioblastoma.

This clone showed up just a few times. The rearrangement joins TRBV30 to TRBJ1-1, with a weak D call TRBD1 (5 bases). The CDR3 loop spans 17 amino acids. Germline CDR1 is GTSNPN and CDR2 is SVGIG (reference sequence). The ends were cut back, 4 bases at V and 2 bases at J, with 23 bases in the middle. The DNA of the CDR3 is TGTGCCTGGACCCCTCCGAGCGGGGGGGGTCTTAACACTGAAGCTTTCTTT. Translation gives CAWTPPSGGGLNTEAFF.

CDR3 bases: TGTGCCAGCAGCTTAGGTGGGCCTGAAGCTTTCTTT. Amino acids: CASSLGGPEAFF. V usage is TRBV7-9 and J usage is TRBJ1-1; D uncertain. This CDR3 is 12 amino acids long. CDR1 is SEHNR, CDR2 FQNEAQ, per germline (reference sequence). Trimming removed 1 base from V and 6 bases from J, with 6 bases in between.

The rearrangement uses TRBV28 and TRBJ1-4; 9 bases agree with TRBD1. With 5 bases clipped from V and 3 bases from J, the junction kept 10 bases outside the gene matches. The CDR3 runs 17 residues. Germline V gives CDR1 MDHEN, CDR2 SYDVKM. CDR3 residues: CASSTTGGAAPNEKLFF. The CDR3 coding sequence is TGTGCCAGCAGTACTACAGGGGGCGCCGCTCCTAATGAAAAACTGTTTTTT.

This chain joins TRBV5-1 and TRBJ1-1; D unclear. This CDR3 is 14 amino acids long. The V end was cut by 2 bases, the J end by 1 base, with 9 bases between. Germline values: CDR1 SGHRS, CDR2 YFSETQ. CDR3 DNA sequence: TGCGCCAGCAGCTTTAATCGAGGGAACACTGAAGCTTTCTTT. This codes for CASSFNRGNTEAFF.

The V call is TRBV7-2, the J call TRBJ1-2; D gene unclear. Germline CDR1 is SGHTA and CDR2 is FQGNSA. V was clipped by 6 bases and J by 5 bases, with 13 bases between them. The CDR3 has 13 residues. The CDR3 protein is CASSGPQIYGYTF. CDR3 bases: TGTGCCAGCAGTGGTCCCCAGATATATGGCTACACCTTC.

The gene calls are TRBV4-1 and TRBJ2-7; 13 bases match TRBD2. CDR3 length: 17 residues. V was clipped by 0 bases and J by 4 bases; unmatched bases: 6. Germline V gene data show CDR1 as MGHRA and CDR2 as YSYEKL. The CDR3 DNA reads TGCGCCAGCAGCCAAGAGGCCAGGACTAGCGGGAGATACGAGCAGTACTTC. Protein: CASSQEARTSGRYEQYF.

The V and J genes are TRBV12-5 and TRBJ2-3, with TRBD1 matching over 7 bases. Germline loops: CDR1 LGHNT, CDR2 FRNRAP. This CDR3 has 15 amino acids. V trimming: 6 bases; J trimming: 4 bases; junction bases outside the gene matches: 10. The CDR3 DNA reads TGTGCTAGTGGACCGACAGGGAAAGTTTCAGATACGCAGTATTTT. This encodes CASGPTGKVSDTQYF.

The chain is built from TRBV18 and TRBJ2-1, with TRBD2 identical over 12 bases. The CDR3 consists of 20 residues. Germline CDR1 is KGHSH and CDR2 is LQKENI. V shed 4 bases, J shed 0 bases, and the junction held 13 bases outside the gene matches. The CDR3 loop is CASSLRPLAGGLSSYNEQFF. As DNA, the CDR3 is TGTGCCAGCTCACTTCGACCGCTAGCGGGGGGGTTAAGCTCCTACAATGAGCAGTTCTTC.

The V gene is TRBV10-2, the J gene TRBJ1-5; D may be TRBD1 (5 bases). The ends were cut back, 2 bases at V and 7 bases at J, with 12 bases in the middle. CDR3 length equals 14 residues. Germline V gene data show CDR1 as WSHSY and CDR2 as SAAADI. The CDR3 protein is CASSEQSGGQPQHF. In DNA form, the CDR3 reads TGCGCCAGCAGTGAGCAGTCGGGGGGGCAGCCCCAGCATTTT.

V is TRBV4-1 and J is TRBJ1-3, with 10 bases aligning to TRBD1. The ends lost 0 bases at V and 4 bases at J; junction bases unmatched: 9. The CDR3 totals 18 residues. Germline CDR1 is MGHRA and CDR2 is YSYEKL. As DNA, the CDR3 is TGCGCCAGCAGCCAAGAGGGACGGACAGGGGGAAGGGGAAACACCATATATTTT. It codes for CASSQEGRTGGRGNTIYF.

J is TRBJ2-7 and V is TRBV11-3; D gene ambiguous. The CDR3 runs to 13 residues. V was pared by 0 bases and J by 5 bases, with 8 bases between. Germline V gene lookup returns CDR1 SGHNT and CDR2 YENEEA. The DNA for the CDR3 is TGTGCCAGCAGCTTAGAATTCCGGGACGAGCAGTACTTC. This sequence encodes CASSLEFRDEQYF.

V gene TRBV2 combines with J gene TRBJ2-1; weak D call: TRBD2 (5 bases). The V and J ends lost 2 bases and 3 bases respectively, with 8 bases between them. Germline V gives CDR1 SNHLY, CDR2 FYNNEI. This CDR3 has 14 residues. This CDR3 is CASSEQRFYNEQFF. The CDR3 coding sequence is TGTGCCAGCAGTGAACAGCGGTTCTACAATGAGCAGTTCTTC.

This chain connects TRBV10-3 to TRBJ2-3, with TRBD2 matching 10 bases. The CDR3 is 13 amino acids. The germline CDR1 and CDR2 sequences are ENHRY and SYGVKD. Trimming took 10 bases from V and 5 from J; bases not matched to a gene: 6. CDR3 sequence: CATTLAGEDTQYF. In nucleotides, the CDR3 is TGTGCCACAACGCTAGCGGGGGAAGATACGCAGTATTTT.

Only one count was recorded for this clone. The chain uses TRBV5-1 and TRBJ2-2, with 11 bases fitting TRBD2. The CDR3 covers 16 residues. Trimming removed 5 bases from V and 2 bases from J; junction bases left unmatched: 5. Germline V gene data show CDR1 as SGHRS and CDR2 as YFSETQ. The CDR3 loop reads CASRSTSGGNTGELFF. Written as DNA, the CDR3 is TGCGCCAGCAGAAGTACTAGCGGGGGTAACACCGGGGAGCTGTTTTTT.

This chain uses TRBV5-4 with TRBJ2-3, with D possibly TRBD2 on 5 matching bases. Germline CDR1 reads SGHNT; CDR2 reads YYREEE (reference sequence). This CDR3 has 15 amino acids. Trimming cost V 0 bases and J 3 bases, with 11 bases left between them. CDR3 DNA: TGTGCCAGCAGCTTGGTAGGACTGATTACAGATACGCAGTATTTT. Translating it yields CASSLVGLITDTQYF.